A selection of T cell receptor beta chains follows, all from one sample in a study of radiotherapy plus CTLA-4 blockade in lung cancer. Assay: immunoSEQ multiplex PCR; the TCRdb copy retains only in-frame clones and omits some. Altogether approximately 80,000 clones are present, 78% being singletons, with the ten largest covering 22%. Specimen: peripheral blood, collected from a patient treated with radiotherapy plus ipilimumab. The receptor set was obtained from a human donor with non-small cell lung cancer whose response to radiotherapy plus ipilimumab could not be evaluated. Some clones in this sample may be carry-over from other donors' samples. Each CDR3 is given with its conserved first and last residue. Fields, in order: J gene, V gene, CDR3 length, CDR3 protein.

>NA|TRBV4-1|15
CASRPGHFLVYEQYF
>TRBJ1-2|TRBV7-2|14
CASSLATGDYGYTF
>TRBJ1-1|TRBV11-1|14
CASRSWTGNTEAFF
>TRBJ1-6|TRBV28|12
CASRQGNSPLHF
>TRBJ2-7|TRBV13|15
CASSLNRGGTYEQYF
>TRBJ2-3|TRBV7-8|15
CASSPSTSTTDTQYF
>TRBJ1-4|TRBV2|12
CASGRGGEKLFF
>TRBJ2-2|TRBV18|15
CASSRGQEHTGELFF
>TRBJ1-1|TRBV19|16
CASSENRATTRTEAFF
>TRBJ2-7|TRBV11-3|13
CASSEGRGYEQYF
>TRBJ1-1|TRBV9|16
CASSALQGSPNTEAFF
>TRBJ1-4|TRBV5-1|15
CASSSLQGSGEKLFF
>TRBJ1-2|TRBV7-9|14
CASSLGAGGPGYTF
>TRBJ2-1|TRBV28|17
CASSVTGVSPSYNEQFF
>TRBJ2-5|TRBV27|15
CASSPAGAYQETQYF
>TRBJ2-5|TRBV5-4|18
CASSLDRLLAGGQETQYF
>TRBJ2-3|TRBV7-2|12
CASSHGTDTQYF
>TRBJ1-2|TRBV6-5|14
CASSLMQGNYGYTF
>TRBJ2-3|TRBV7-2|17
CASRVSGLAGGLDTQYF
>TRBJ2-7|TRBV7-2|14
CASSLAGGLYEQYF
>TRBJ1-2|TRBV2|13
CASSGQILYGYTF
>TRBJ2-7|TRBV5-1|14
CASSKTSGAYEQYF
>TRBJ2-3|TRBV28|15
CASSFVAGATDTQYF
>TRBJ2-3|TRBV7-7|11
CASSWPDTQYF
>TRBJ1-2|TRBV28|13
CASRQTYLYGYTF
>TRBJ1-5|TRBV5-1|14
CASSAQGATQPQHF
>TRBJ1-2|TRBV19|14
CASSQPGQGIGYTF
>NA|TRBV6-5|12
CANPREPYEQYF
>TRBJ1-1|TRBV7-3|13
CASSSRMNTEAFF
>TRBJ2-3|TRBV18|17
CASSPPSISGPTDTQYF
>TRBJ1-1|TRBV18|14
CASSPDRMNTEAFF
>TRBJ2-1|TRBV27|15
CASSLSGLAGTEQFF
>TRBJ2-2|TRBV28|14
CASSFQGDTGELFF
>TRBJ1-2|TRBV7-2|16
CASSFGGGGGRFGYTF
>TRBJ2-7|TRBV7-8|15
CASSPGGVLSHEQYF
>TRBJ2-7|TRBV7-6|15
CASSLAQGASYEQYF
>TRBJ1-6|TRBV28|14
CASSLGGVGSPLHF
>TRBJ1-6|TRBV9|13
CASSVAQGGPLHF
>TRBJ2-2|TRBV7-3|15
CASGERGGFAGELFF
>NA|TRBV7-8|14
CASIQTLGDYEQYF
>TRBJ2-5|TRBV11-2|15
CASSLAPSGLETQYF
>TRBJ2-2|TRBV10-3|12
CAISMNTGELFF
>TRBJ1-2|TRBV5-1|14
CASSLEGVGYGYTF
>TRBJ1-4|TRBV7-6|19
CASSLYPGQGPSTNEKLFF
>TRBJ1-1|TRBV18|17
CASSPWAVSGMNTEAFF
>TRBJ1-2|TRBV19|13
CASSIEGSYGYTF
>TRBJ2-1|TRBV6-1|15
CASSEVERGANEQFF
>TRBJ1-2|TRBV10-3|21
CAISGGGLIGQRMADNYGYTF
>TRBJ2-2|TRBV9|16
CASNRKGQGNTGELFF
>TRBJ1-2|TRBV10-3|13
CAISVGVPEGYTF
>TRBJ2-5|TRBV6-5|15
CASSYAGRGMETQYF
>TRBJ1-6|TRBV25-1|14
CASSRTGDNSPLHF
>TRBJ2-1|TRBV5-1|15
CASSSGQGTYNEQFF
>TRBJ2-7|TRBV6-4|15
CASSDPPLSSYEQYF
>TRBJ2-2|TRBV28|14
CASSRLGAGGELFF